Given below is one TCR beta chain in context. Its antigen remains unknown. This specimen belongs to a study of OX40 agonist ivuxolimab in advanced cancers. As for the study in general: Under the entry rules, prior anti-PD-1, anti-PD-L1 or anti-CTLA-4 therapy was allowed, and roughly 41% had some.

The assay was immunoSEQ multiplex PCR, and TCRdb's table has in-frame clones only and misses some. The sample has around 65,000 clones, roughly 90% seen once. Study outcomes and limitations: Individuals who were partial responders at 0.1-3.0 mg/kg had clonal expansion that ranked among the lowest. The study found that CD8+ T cells averaged more expanded clones than CD4+.

V gave up 8 bases and J gave up 4 bases, with 12 bases separating them. Germline CDR1 SNHLY, CDR2 FYNNEI. CDR3 length: 13 amino acids. This sequence originates from an adult with an advanced solid tumor such as melanoma, head and neck, liver or kidney cancer. J is TRBJ1-3 and V is TRBV2, with D maybe TRBD1 (6 bases). This sample comprised CD4+ or CD8+ T cells sorted from blood, obtained in a trial of the OX40 agonist ivuxolimab. The CDR3 sequence: CASRTAGGNTIYF. The CDR3 DNA follows: TGTGCCAGCCGGACAGCGGGGGGAAACACCATATATTTT.